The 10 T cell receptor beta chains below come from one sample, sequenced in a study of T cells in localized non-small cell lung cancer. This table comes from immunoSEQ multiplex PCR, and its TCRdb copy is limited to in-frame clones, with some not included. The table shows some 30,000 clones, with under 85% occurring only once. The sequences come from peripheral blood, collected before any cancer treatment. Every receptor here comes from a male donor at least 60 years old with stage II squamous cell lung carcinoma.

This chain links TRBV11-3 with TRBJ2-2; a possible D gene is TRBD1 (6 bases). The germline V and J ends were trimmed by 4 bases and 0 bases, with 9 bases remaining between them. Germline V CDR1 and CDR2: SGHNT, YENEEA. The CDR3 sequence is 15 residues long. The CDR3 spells CASSWDNTNTGELFF. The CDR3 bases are TGTGCCAGCAGCTGGGACAATACGAACACCGGGGAGCTGTTTTTT. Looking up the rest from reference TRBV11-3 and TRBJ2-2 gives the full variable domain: EAGVVQSPRYKIIEKKQPVAFWCNPISGHNTLYWYLQNLGQGPELLIRYENEEAVDDSQLPKDRFSAERLKGVDSTLKIQPAELGDSAVYLCASSWDNTNTGELFFGEGSRLTVL.

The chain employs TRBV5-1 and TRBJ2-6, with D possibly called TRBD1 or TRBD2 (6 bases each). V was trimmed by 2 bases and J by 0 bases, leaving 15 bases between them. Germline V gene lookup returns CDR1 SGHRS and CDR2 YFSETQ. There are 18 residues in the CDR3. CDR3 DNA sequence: TGCGCCAGCAGCTTTACGGGGGACATATCCTCTGGGGCCAACGTCCTGACTTTC. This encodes CASSFTGDISSGANVLTF.

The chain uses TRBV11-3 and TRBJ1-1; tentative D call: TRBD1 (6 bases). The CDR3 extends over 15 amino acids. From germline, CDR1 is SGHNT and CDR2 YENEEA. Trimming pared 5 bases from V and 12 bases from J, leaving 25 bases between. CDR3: CASSDPQGWGVLTFF. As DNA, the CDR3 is TGTGCCAGCAGCGACCCTCAGGGGTGGGGAGTACTTACTTTCTTT.

This CDR3 is CASSHGSSDYGYTF. The CDR3 region has the DNA TGTGCCAGCAGCCACGGCTCAAGTGACTATGGCTACACCTTC. The gene calls are TRBV4-2 and TRBJ1-2, with D unclear. Trimming took off 3 bases at V and 3 bases at J, with 11 bases between the two ends. Germline V gene data show CDR1 as LGHNA and CDR2 as YNFKEQ. The CDR3 runs to 14 residues.

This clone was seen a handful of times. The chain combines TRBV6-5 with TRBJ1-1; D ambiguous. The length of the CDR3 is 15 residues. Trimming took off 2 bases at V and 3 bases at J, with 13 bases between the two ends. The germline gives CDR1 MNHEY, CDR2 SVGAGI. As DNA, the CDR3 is TGTGCCAGCAGTTACGGATATTTGGGCGACACTGAAGCTTTCTTT. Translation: CASSYGYLGDTEAFF.

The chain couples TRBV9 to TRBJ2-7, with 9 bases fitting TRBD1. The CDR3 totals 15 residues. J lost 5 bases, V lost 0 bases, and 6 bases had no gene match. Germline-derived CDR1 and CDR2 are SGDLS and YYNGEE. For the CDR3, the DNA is TGTGCCAGCAGCGTAGCCCGGACAGGGGTCGACGAGCAGTACTTC. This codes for CASSVARTGVDEQYF.

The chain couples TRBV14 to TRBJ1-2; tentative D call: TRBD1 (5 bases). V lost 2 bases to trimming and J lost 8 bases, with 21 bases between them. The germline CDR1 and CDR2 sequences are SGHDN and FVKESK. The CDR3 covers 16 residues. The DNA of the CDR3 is TGTGCCAGCAGCCAAAGCCGAGGGACGCAAGGTCAGGGCTACACCTTC. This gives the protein CASSQSRGTQGQGYTF.

In nucleotides, the CDR3 is TGTGCCATTACCGGTAGCTTCGACACCATATATTTT. As protein: CAITGSFDTIYF. The gene calls are TRBV10-3 and TRBJ1-3; no firm D call. The germline V gene encodes CDR1 ENHRY and CDR2 SYGVKD. This CDR3 is built from 12 residues. Trimming shortened V by 9 bases and J by 8 bases, and 14 bases separated the two germline ends.

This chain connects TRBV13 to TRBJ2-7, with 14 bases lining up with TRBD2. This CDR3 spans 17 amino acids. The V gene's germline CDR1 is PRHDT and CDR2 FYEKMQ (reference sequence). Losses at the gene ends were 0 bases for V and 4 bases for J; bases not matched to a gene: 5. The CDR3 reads CASSLGPGLAGDYEQYF. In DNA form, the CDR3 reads TGTGCCAGCAGCTTAGGCCCGGGACTAGCGGGGGATTACGAGCAGTACTTC.

The CDR3 sequence is CASRPRELADYEQYF. The CDR3 DNA reads TGTGCCAGCAGACCCCGGGAACTAGCCGACTACGAGCAGTACTTC. This rearrangement joins TRBV2 to TRBJ2-7, with D maybe TRBD2 (6 bases). V was shortened by 6 bases and J by 3 bases, with 18 bases between the two germline ends. Germline loops: CDR1 SNHLY, CDR2 FYNNEI. The CDR3 covers 15 residues.